This section outlines one T cell receptor (beta chain) sequence together with its context. The antigen is not known. Among the donors, all were healthy bone marrow donors. The entry originates in a study of cytomegalovirus exposure and HLA in healthy donors. At the level of the study: For the roughly 400 genotyped donors, 75% to 90% fell within the Caucasian-associated ancestry cluster. Whole-study findings and limits: Some highly shared sequence variants likely arose as a pipeline artifact. In vitro, a few CMV-associated chains proved specific for CMV antigens.

PCR amplification relied on 60 Vbeta primers (plus 13 Jbeta primers). Sequencing used immunoSEQ multiplex PCR; TCRdb keeps in-frame clones, though not all of them. This repertoire includes tens of thousands of clones. The CDR3 runs to 13 residues. Germline V gene data show CDR1 as MNHEY and CDR2 as SVGAGI. The V end was cut by 4 bases, the J end by 4 bases, with 8 bases between. The rearrangement uses TRBV6-5 and TRBJ1-5; a weak D match, TRBD1 (6 bases). The sequenced sample consisted of PBMCs. The receptor was derived from a young woman in good health and CMV-seronegative. CDR3 sequence reads: CASSWDTNQPQHF. CDR3 DNA: TGTGCCAGCAGTTGGGACACAAATCAGCCCCAGCATTTT.